Sequencing of this T cell receptor beta chain was carried out in a study of CD8 T cells in Susac syndrome. Study-wide background: Blood was drawn from Susac syndrome patients while they were therapy-naive, on corticosteroids, or on intravenous immunoglobulin alone. General observations from the study: CD4+ T cell repertoires in Susac syndrome lacked clonal expansion.

Germline V gene data show CDR1 as SGHDN and CDR2 as FVKESK. Trimming shortened V by 1 base and J by 9 bases, and 7 bases separated the two germline ends. The CDR3 runs 13 residues. The sequenced target, TCR beta, came from blood CD8+ and CD4+ T cells. For this clonotype: Its antigen is as yet unknown.

With random hexamers, reverse transcription was performed on about 0.45 to 1 ug of RNA. TCRdb reanalysed the immunoSEQ multiplex PCR reads using MiXCR and keeps one entry per CDR3 protein. The sample carries about 140,000 distinct CDR3 sequences, over 90% recorded once. The material sequenced was CD4+ T cells from PBMCs. The receptor was isolated from a human donor with Susac syndrome. The chain carries TRBV14 and TRBJ1-6; D remains ambiguous. CDR3 DNA: TGTGCCAGCAGCCAAGCCCTGAGTTCACCCCTCCACTTT. Protein: CASSQALSSPLHF. Supplemented by reference TRBV14 and TRBJ1-6, the full variable domain reads EAGVTQFPSHSVIEKGQTVTLRCDPISGHDNLYWYRRVMGKEIKFLLHFVKESKQDESGMPNNRFLAERTGGTYSTLKVQPAELEDSGVYFCASSQALSSPLHFGNGTRLTVT.